The clone carrying this TCR beta chain came up once. The source of the sample is a study of control samples from healthy donors and cancer patients. TCRdb's table, derived via immunoSEQ multiplex PCR, lists solely in-frame clones and lacks some. The table includes 55,000 to 85,000 clones, 89% detected once. Germline V gene data show CDR1 as SGHRS and CDR2 as YFSETQ. V lost 2 bases and J 0 bases, leaving 11 bases between the germline ends. The CDR3 loop spans 16 amino acids. The receptor was isolated from a man aged 55 to 70 with lung cancer. Specimen: PBMCs. The V and J genes are TRBV5-1 and TRBJ2-2; tentative D call: TRBD1 (6 bases). The CDR3: CASSFFQGSNTGELFF. The CDR3 region has the DNA TGCGCCAGCAGCTTCTTTCAGGGGTCGAACACCGGGGAGCTGTTTTTT.